The 32 T cell receptor beta chains below come from one sample, sequenced in a study of blood T cell repertoires in COVID-19. Sequencing used immunoSEQ multiplex PCR; TCRdb keeps in-frame clones, though not all of them. Among about 350,000 clones listed, about nine tenths were seen once. The sample was PBMCs or T cells enriched from blood (not recorded which). These receptors all come from a woman aged 25-40 years who had been exposed to COVID-19.

A few counts support this clone. The chain links TRBV6-1 to TRBJ2-1; D unclear. The length of the CDR3 is 15 residues. The germline V gene encodes CDR1 MNHNS and CDR2 SASEGT. Trimming shortened V by 3 bases and J by 6 bases, and 15 bases separated the two germline ends. The DNA of the CDR3 is TGTGCCAGCAGTGATTACGCCTCCACACCCAATGAGCAGTTCTTC. Its protein product is CASSDYASTPNEQFF.

This rearrangement joins TRBV19 to TRBJ1-1, with D possibly being TRBD1 (5 bases). V was pared by 7 bases and J by 0 bases, with 12 bases between. CDR1 is LNHDA, CDR2 SQIVND, per germline (reference sequence). The length of the CDR3 is 14 residues. The CDR3 region has the DNA TGTGCCAGTACCGAACAGGTGGTGAACACTGAAGCTTTCTTT. Encoded protein: CASTEQVVNTEAFF.

Points on this clone: Other nucleotide sequences from this sample produce the same CDR3. This chain connects TRBV7-3 to TRBJ2-1; 12 bases line up with TRBD2. Trimming took 0 bases from V and 5 from J; bases not matched to a gene: 2. The V gene's germline CDR1 is SGHTA and CDR2 FQGTGA. CDR3 size: 16 residues. The CDR3 region has the DNA TGTGCCAGCAGCTTAACAGGACTAGCGGGACACAATGAGCAGTTCTTC. Its protein product is CASSLTGLAGHNEQFF.

The chain is built from TRBV7-3 and TRBJ2-7; TRBD2 agrees at 9 bases. The CDR3 covers 14 residues. The J segment lost 4 bases and the V segment lost 2 bases, leaving 3 bases of the junction unmatched. CDR1 is SGHTA, CDR2 FQGTGA, per germline. The CDR3 bases are TGTGCCAGCAGCTTAGCGGGAGGGGGATACGAGCAGTACTTC. This codes for CASSLAGGGYEQYF.

The chain has TRBV7-8 and TRBJ2-2; TRBD1 agrees at 10 bases. Germline assignment: CDR1 SGHVS and CDR2 FQNEAQ. This CDR3 has 15 residues. Trimming removed 3 bases from V and 7 bases from J; junction bases left unmatched: 5. The CDR3 DNA reads as TGTGCCAGCAGCTTCCGGGACAGGGGCGGCGGGGAGCTGTTTTTT. Translated: CASSFRDRGGGELFF.

The V and J genes are TRBV28 and TRBJ1-1, with D hard to call. V was clipped by 3 bases and J by 1 base, with 12 bases between them. Per the germline V gene, CDR1 is MDHEN and CDR2 is SYDVKM. The CDR3 length is 15 residues. The CDR3 DNA reads TGTGCCAGCAGTTTGGGTCTAGCGGCGAACACTGAAGCTTTCTTT. Translation gives CASSLGLAANTEAFF.

The chain combines TRBV5-1 with TRBJ2-5; TRBD1 matches 8 bases. V was pared by 0 bases and J by 4 bases, with 11 bases of the junction left unmatched. Germline V gene lookup returns CDR1 SGHRS and CDR2 YFSETQ. This CDR3 is built from 17 residues. CDR3 sequence (DNA): TGCGCCAGCAGCTTGGTGGGAGTGACAGGGGTGGGAGAGACCCAGTACTTC. Protein sequence: CASSLVGVTGVGETQYF.

The gene calls are TRBV15 and TRBJ2-7; TRBD1 aligns across 7 bases. CDR1 is LNHNV, CDR2 YYDKDF, per germline (reference sequence). This CDR3 has 20 amino acids. V lost 0 bases to trimming and J lost 1 base; unmatched junction nucleotides: 18. The CDR3 protein is CATSRETGPSWMGGSYEQYF. The CDR3 nucleotides are TGTGCCACCAGCAGAGAGACAGGGCCGAGTTGGATGGGTGGATCCTACGAGCAGTACTTC.

The rearrangement uses TRBV11-2 and TRBJ2-1; 7 positions match TRBD2. The CDR3 is 15 amino acids. The trim removed 5 bases at V and 9 bases at J, leaving 13 bases unmatched. Looked up from germline, CDR1 is SGHAT and CDR2 is FQNNGV. DNA for the CDR3: TGTGCCAGCAGCCGCACGGACGGGACTAATGTTGAGCAGTTCTTC. It translates to CASSRTDGTNVEQFF.

This clone showed up just once. The CDR3 sequence: CASSMGQLNYNSPLHF. In nucleotides, the CDR3 is TGTGCCAGCAGTATGGGACAACTCAACTATAATTCACCCCTCCACTTT. The chain uses TRBV6-6 and TRBJ1-6, with a possible D match to TRBD1 (6 bases). The V gene lost 5 bases and the J gene lost 3 bases, with 14 bases spanning the gap. The CDR3 is 16 amino acids. Germline-derived CDR1 and CDR2 are MNHNY and SVGAGI (reference sequence).

This chain connects TRBV4-1 to TRBJ1-1; a weak D match, TRBD1 (5 bases). The ends were cut back, 1 base at V and 2 bases at J, with 11 bases in the middle. The CDR3 contains 15 residues. Per germline, CDR1 MGHRA and CDR2 YSYEKL. CDR3 protein: CASSQGRTPNTEAFF. CDR3 in DNA: TGCGCCAGCAGCCAAGGAAGGACACCAAACACTGAAGCTTTCTTT.

V is TRBV20-1 and J is TRBJ2-2; D gene unclear. Germline-derived CDR1 and CDR2 are DFQATT and SNEGSKA (reference sequence). The CDR3 has 15 amino acids. With 3 bases removed from V and 5 bases from J, the gap between germline ends came to 16 bases. CDR3 residues: CSASTSSSPTGELFF. CDR3 in DNA: TGCAGTGCTAGTACCTCCTCGAGCCCGACCGGGGAGCTGTTTTTT.

This chain joins TRBV28 and TRBJ2-7; TRBD1 matches at 9 bases. Trimming took 6 bases from V and 4 from J; bases not matched to a gene: 7. The CDR3 totals 14 residues. From germline, CDR1 is MDHEN and CDR2 SYDVKM. CDR3 sequence: CASRTSGTGYEQYF. CDR3 bases: TGTGCCAGCAGGACCTCCGGGACAGGGTACGAGCAGTACTTC.

This chain links TRBV29-1 with TRBJ2-5; 7 bases line up with TRBD1. The CDR3 is 14 amino acids. CDR1 and CDR2 (germline): SQVTM, ANQGSEA. V gave up 4 bases and J gave up 5 bases; unmatched junction bases: 10. Here the CDR3 DNA reads TGCAGCGTTGCCTACAGGGGCGGGCAGGAGACCCAGTACTTC. It codes for CSVAYRGGQETQYF. The whole variable domain, remainder taken from reference TRBV29-1 and TRBJ2-5, is SAVISQKPSRDICQRGTSLTIQCQVDSQVTMMFWYRQQPGQSLTLIATANQGSEATYESGFVIDKFPISRPNLTFSTLTVSNMSPEDSSIYLCSVAYRGGQETQYFGPGTRLLVL.

This clone has only one observation. The genes are TRBV18 and TRBJ1-4; D might be TRBD1 (5 bases). V was pared by 1 base and J by 0 bases, with 9 bases between. Germline lookup yields CDR1 KGHSH and CDR2 LQKENI. CDR3 size: 16 residues. The CDR3 is CASSPRGTPTNEKLFF. As DNA, the CDR3 is TGTGCCAGCTCACCACGGGGCACACCAACTAATGAAAAACTGTTTTTT. The full variable domain, completed using reference TRBV18 and TRBJ1-4, is NAGVMQNPRHLVRRRGQEARLRCSPMKGHSHVYWYRQLPEEGLKFMVYLQKENIIDESGMPKERFSAEFPKEGPSILRIQQVVRGDSAAYFCASSPRGTPTNEKLFFGSGTQLSVL.

The V and J genes are TRBV19 and TRBJ2-3; the match to TRBD2 covers 13 bases. CDR1 and CDR2 from the germline V gene are LNHDA and SQIVND (reference sequence). The CDR3 is made up of 17 amino acids. V dropped 5 bases and J dropped 3; count of bases not matched to a gene: 8. In DNA form, the CDR3 reads TGTGCCAGTAGTTCCAGGACTAGCGGGAGAAGAACAGATACGCAGTATTTT. It codes for CASSSRTSGRRTDTQYF. Variable domain in full (rest from reference TRBV19 and TRBJ2-3): DGGITQSPKYLFRKEGQNVTLSCEQNLNHDAMYWYRQDPGQGLRLIYYSQIVNDFQKGDIAEGYSVSREKKESFPLTVTSAQKNPTAFYLCASSSRTSGRRTDTQYFGPGTRLTVL.

In DNA form, the CDR3 reads TGTGCCAGCAGCCCACGTGGGAGATTAGCCAAAAACATTCAGTACTTC. Its translation: CASSPRGRLAKNIQYF. V usage is TRBV9 and J usage is TRBJ2-4, with D perhaps matching TRBD2 (5 bases). This CDR3 contains 16 residues. Deletions cut 4 bases from V and 0 bases from J, with 14 bases between. CDR1 SGDLS and CDR2 YYNGEE come from the germline V gene. The whole variable domain, remainder taken from reference TRBV9 and TRBJ2-4, is DSGVTQTPKHLITATGQRVTLRCSPRSGDLSVYWYQQSLDQGLQFLIQYYNGEERAKGNILERFSAQQFPDLHSELNLSSLELGDSALYFCASSPRGRLAKNIQYFGAGTRLSVL.

This rearrangement joins TRBV5-1 to TRBJ1-5; D is uncertain. Trimming removed 4 bases from V and 0 bases from J, with 11 bases in between. This CDR3 spans 15 amino acids. Germline-derived CDR1 and CDR2 are SGHRS and YFSETQ. In DNA form, the CDR3 reads TGCGCCAGCAGCCTAGGAATAGATAGCAATCAGCCCCAGCATTTT. Translation: CASSLGIDSNQPQHF.

V is TRBV7-3 and J is TRBJ1-1; unclear D gene. Trimming shortened V by 5 bases and J by 4 bases, and 17 bases separated the two germline ends. Per the germline V gene, CDR1 is SGHTA and CDR2 is FQGTGA. This CDR3 comprises 15 residues. The CDR3 DNA follows: TGTGCCAGCAGCCCCCACGGAGAGGGTGGCACTGAAGCTTTCTTT. Translation gives CASSPHGEGGTEAFF.

This clone was recorded only once. The chain has TRBV27 and TRBJ2-7; D possibly corresponds to TRBD1 (5 bases). V lost 5 bases and J 3 bases, leaving 8 bases between the germline ends. The V gene's germline CDR1 is MNHEY and CDR2 SMNVEV (reference sequence). This CDR3 has 12 residues. The CDR3 region is CASSTQGYEQYF. In DNA, the CDR3 is TGTGCCAGCAGTACCCAGGGCTACGAGCAGTACTTC.

The J gene is TRBJ1-1, the V gene TRBV28, with D tentatively TRBD1 (5 bases). Germline CDR1 is MDHEN and CDR2 is SYDVKM. The ends were cut back, 4 bases at V and 9 bases at J, with 15 bases in the middle. The CDR3 has 13 residues. DNA for the CDR3: TGTGCCAGCAGTTGGGGCCTCTGGGGCCAAGCTTTCTTT. Residues: CASSWGLWGQAFF. The full variable domain, its missing parts supplied by reference TRBV28 and TRBJ1-1, is DVKVTQSSRYLVKRTGEKVFLECVQDMDHENMFWYRQDPGLGLRLIYFSYDVKMKEKGDIPEGYSVSREKKERFSLILESASTNQTSMYLCASSWGLWGQAFFGQGTRLTVV.

The chain couples TRBV4-1 to TRBJ1-6, with D tentatively TRBD1 (5 bases). The germline CDR1 and CDR2 sequences are MGHRA and YSYEKL. V was cut by 1 base and J by 9 bases, with 16 bases left in between. The CDR3 runs 16 residues. The CDR3 nucleotides read TGCGCCAGCAGCCAAGTACCGGGGGAATCCGGTTCACCCCTCCACTTT. It specifies CASSQVPGESGSPLHF.

The chain combines TRBV28 with TRBJ1-2; D gene unclear. CDR1 is MDHEN, CDR2 SYDVKM, per germline. The V end was cut by 2 bases, the J end by 3 bases, with 13 bases between. The CDR3 length is 15 residues. The CDR3 DNA is TGTGCCAGCAGTTTAGCACAGATAATGGACTATGGCTACACCTTC. It specifies CASSLAQIMDYGYTF.

This chain joins TRBV28 and TRBJ2-1; the match to TRBD1 covers 9 bases. Per germline, CDR1 MDHEN and CDR2 SYDVKM. The CDR3 has 15 amino acids. J lost 0 bases, V lost 10 bases, and 7 bases had no gene match. The CDR3 spells CATEGQGGSYNEQFF. CDR3 in DNA: TGTGCCACTGAGGGACAGGGAGGCTCCTACAATGAGCAGTTCTTC.

This clone has only a few counts. The V gene is TRBV28, the J gene TRBJ1-2; 10 bases align to TRBD1. The germline V gene encodes CDR1 MDHEN and CDR2 SYDVKM. Germline trimming cut 2 bases from V and 7 bases from J; bases unmatched to any gene: 1. The CDR3 loop spans 13 amino acids. This CDR3 is CASSLGTGVGYTF. The CDR3 DNA reads as TGTGCCAGCAGTTTAGGGACAGGGGTTGGCTACACCTTC.

The gene calls are TRBV18 and TRBJ1-4; possibly TRBD1 for D (6 bases). Trimming pared 6 bases from V and 4 bases from J, leaving 12 bases between. From germline, CDR1 is KGHSH and CDR2 LQKENI. The CDR3 runs 14 residues. CDR3 region: CASSPRGGNEKLFF. CDR3 sequence (DNA): TGTGCCAGCTCGCCCCGAGGGGGTAATGAAAAACTGTTTTTT.

The V gene is TRBV11-2, the J gene TRBJ2-7; 7 bases line up with TRBD2. In germline, CDR1 is SGHAT, CDR2 FQNNGV. V shed 1 base and J 0 bases; nucleotides not matched to a gene: 9. This CDR3 is 17 amino acids long. The CDR3 reads CASSLGGALAASYEQYF. The CDR3 DNA follows: TGTGCCAGCAGCTTAGGAGGTGCGCTAGCGGCCTCCTACGAGCAGTACTTC. Looking up the rest from reference TRBV11-2 and TRBJ2-7 gives the full variable domain: EAGVAQSPRYKIIEKRQSVAFWCNPISGHATLYWYQQILGQGPKLLIQFQNNGVVDDSQLPKDRFSAERLKGVDSTLKIQPAKLEDSAVYLCASSLGGALAASYEQYFGPGTRLTVT.

CDR3 sequence (DNA): TGTGCCAGCAGCTTAGATGGCAGACAGGGGGACAGCGCTTTCTTT. This codes for CASSLDGRQGDSAFF. The rearrangement uses TRBV11-2 and TRBJ1-1, with 9 bases that match TRBD1. Per germline, CDR1 SGHAT and CDR2 FQNNGV. Germline trimming cut 0 bases from V and 11 bases from J; bases unmatched to any gene: 10. The CDR3 sequence is 15 residues long.

The J gene is TRBJ1-1, the V gene TRBV29-1; TRBD1 is a possible D gene (6 bases). Germline assignment: CDR1 SQVTM and CDR2 ANQGSEA. Deletions cut 6 bases from V and 1 base from J, with 12 bases between. The CDR3 is made up of 13 amino acids. As DNA, the CDR3 is TGCAGCGTCAAACAGGGCAGGAACACTGAAGCTTTCTTT. This gives the protein CSVKQGRNTEAFF.

The chain combines TRBV29-1 with TRBJ2-5, with 12 bases that match TRBD2. Trimming removed 4 bases from V and 6 bases from J; junction bases left unmatched: 3. This CDR3 has 13 residues. Germline assignment: CDR1 SQVTM and CDR2 ANQGSEA. The CDR3 DNA is TGCAGCGTTGGGGGGACTAGCGGGCAGACCCAGTACTTC. Its translation: CSVGGTSGQTQYF. Full variable domain (missing parts from reference TRBV29-1 and TRBJ2-5): SAVISQKPSRDICQRGTSLTIQCQVDSQVTMMFWYRQQPGQSLTLIATANQGSEATYESGFVIDKFPISRPNLTFSTLTVSNMSPEDSSIYLCSVGGTSGQTQYFGPGTRLLVL.

The chain recombines TRBV10-3 with TRBJ1-1; no reliable D call. Germline V lookup: CDR1 ENHRY, CDR2 SYGVKD. V lost 6 bases and J 0 bases, leaving 11 bases between the germline ends. This CDR3 is built from 14 residues. CDR3: CAISTTTLNTEAFF. CDR3 coding DNA: TGTGCCATCAGCACGACTACACTGAACACTGAAGCTTTCTTT.

V and J are TRBV3-1 (or the pseudogene TRBV3-2) and TRBJ2-5, with D perhaps matching TRBD2 (6 bases). V dropped 1 base and J dropped 4 bases, with 13 bases sitting between them. CDR3 length: 15 amino acids. Looked up from germline, CDR1 is LGHDT and CDR2 is YNNKEL (reference sequence). The CDR3: CASSQVQAGTETQYF. The CDR3, as DNA: TGTGCCAGCAGCCAAGTCCAGGCGGGAACAGAGACCCAGTACTTC.